This entry describes one TCR beta chain. These data belong to a study of blood T cell repertoires in COVID-19. Source study methods: For nucleated cells, counts were estimated from reference gene primer amplification. Generated by immunoSEQ multiplex PCR, the TCRdb table keeps only in-frame clones and is missing some. V and J calls and clone size are those listed in that table; D and trimming were worked out from the DNA. The sample holds roughly 68,000 clones, around 90% seen once. Germline V gene sequence: CDR1 LNHDA, CDR2 SQIVND (reference sequence). The CDR3 is 17 amino acids. The germline V and J ends were trimmed by 9 bases and 5 bases, with 28 bases remaining between them.

Sequencing was performed on PBMCs or T cells enriched from blood (not recorded which). The chain employs TRBV19 and TRBJ1-1; the D gene is possibly TRBD1 (6 bases). This receptor was taken from a woman in her thirties or forties who had recovered from COVID-19. CDR3 DNA sequence: TGTGCCAGCGCCGATCAGGACAGTGTGGGTGTAGGTACTGAAGCTTTCTTT. Amino acids: CASADQDSVGVGTEAFF.